The present T cell receptor (beta chain) was sequenced within a study of T cell repertoires in cytomegalovirus infection. This clonotype was seen more than once but under ten times. This CDR3 has 15 residues. In germline, CDR1 is MNHEY, CDR2 SVGAGI. The V and J ends lost 6 bases and 2 bases respectively, with 15 bases between them. TCRdb reprocessed the reads via MiXCR and lists one record per CDR3 protein. In the table there are some 170,000 distinct CDR3 sequences, 15% to 20% of which are singletons. The TCR was taken from a human donor in good health (CMV status not recorded). Some clones in this sample may be carry-over from other donors' samples. The sample comprised CD8+ T cells from PBMCs. The chain couples TRBV6-5 to TRBJ2-3, with D maybe TRBD2 (5 bases). In nucleotides, the CDR3 is TGTGCCAGCAGCTTTTCTTGGACTGCCACAGATACGCAGTATTTT. Protein product: CASSFSWTATDTQYF.